This TCR beta chain is drawn from a study of cytomegalovirus exposure and HLA in healthy donors. Study-wide results and limits: In vitro experiments confirmed that a few CMV-associated chains were specific for CMV antigens. With DRB1 most and HLA-C fewest, TCR association rates differed between HLA loci in a later analysis. Previous analysis showed most TCR beta V segments were productive about 87% or about 30% of the time. It was 150 to 200 TCR beta chains that were listed as cytomegalovirus-associated.

PCR primers comprised 60 Vbeta and 13 Jbeta primers. The table came from immunoSEQ multiplex PCR; TCRdb's copy has only in-frame clones and leaves some out. The sample totals 130,000 or so clones; its top ten clones hold about 1.6%. As regards this clone: Its cognate antigen is unknown.

Trimming removed 6 bases at V and 4 bases at J, with 12 bases between. The CDR3 covers 13 residues. The germline CDR1 and CDR2 sequences are ENHRY and SYGVKD. This clonotype was obtained from a middle-aged woman in good health and CMV-seronegative. The sample comprised PBMCs. The gene calls are TRBV10-3 and TRBJ1-1; D may be TRBD1 (5 bases). The CDR3 spells CAIRKTDTTEAFF. In DNA, the CDR3 is TGTGCCATCAGGAAGACAGATACCACTGAAGCTTTCTTT.